These 5 T cell receptor beta chains were sequenced from one sample in a study of cytomegalovirus exposure and HLA in healthy donors. Amplification used 60 Vbeta primers and 13 Jbeta primers. Clones were read by immunoSEQ multiplex PCR, and TCRdb kept only the in-frame ones, dropping some. The table lists roughly 120,000 clones, around 79% of them singletons. Sequenced: PBMCs. The receptors originated from a woman aged 40 to 50 in good health and CMV-seronegative.

The gene calls are TRBV10-1 and TRBJ1-2; D gene unclear. The V end was cut by 6 bases, the J end by 4 bases, with 9 bases between. This CDR3 has 12 amino acids. From germline, CDR1 is WNHNN and CDR2 SYGVQD (reference sequence). CDR3 region: CASRGEVYGYTF. The DNA for the CDR3 is TGCGCCAGCAGGGGAGAAGTCTATGGCTACACCTTC.

The chain joins TRBV7-2 to TRBJ2-7, with 14 bases identical to TRBD2. The CDR3 contains 19 residues. The J segment lost 1 base and the V segment lost 0 bases, leaving 8 bases of the junction unmatched. Germline assignment: CDR1 SGHTA and CDR2 FQGNSA. This CDR3 is CASSLALTSGRGRSYEQYF. In DNA, the CDR3 is TGTGCCAGCAGCTTAGCCCTGACTAGCGGGAGGGGCCGATCCTACGAGCAGTACTTC.

This chain links TRBV19 with TRBJ1-1; weak D call: TRBD1 (6 bases). Germline V gene lookup returns CDR1 LNHDA and CDR2 SQIVND (reference sequence). The CDR3 consists of 14 residues. The germline V and J ends were trimmed by 7 bases and 2 bases, with 14 bases remaining between them. Here the CDR3 DNA reads TGTGCCAGTACCCCCCGGGACACCAACACTGAAGCTTTCTTT. Its translation is CASTPRDTNTEAFF.

This clone occurred a few times. V usage is TRBV6-1 and J usage is TRBJ2-1, with D possibly TRBD2 on 7 matching bases. CDR3 length: 15 amino acids. Germline V gene lookup returns CDR1 MNHNS and CDR2 SASEGT. The ends were cut back, 0 bases at V and 6 bases at J, with 12 bases in the middle. The CDR3 region is CASSEAEGGGNEQFF. In nucleotides, the CDR3 is TGTGCCAGCAGTGAAGCCGAGGGAGGGGGCAATGAGCAGTTCTTC.

The chain couples TRBV7-2 to TRBJ2-5; D is unclear. Germline V lookup: CDR1 SGHTA, CDR2 FQGNSA. V was trimmed by 5 bases and J by 5 bases, leaving 18 bases between them. The CDR3 is 15 amino acids. The CDR3 region is CASSPSPTPRETQYF. The CDR3 DNA reads TGTGCCAGCAGCCCCAGTCCCACCCCGAGGGAGACCCAGTACTTC.